A single sample gave rise to the 10 T cell receptor beta chains below, sequenced in a study of T cell repertoires in cytomegalovirus infection. One entry per CDR3 protein, called by TCRdb with MiXCR from the reads. The sample includes roughly 320,000 distinct CDR3 sequences, around 10% seen only once; the top ten take approximately 2.3%. The specimen was PBMCs. These receptors were collected from a human donor in good health (CMV status not recorded). Some clones in this sample may be carry-over from other donors' samples.

The DNA of the CDR3 is TGTGCCTGGAGTGAGACAGTATCGGGAGTAAAACTGTTTTTT. This translates into CAWSETVSGVKLFF. This chain connects TRBV30 to TRBJ1-4, with D maybe TRBD1 (5 bases). The germline CDR1 and CDR2 sequences are GTSNPN and SVGIG (reference sequence). The CDR3 has 14 residues. With 1 base removed from V and 10 bases from J, the gap between germline ends came to 16 bases.

This clonotype appeared many times. The chain carries TRBV7-2 and TRBJ1-3; possible D gene TRBD1, 5 bases. V lost 1 base, J lost 1 base, and 11 bases lay in between. Per the germline V gene, CDR1 is SGHTA and CDR2 is FQGNSA. The CDR3 contains 16 residues. CDR3 in amino acids: CASSLVGGVSGNTIYF. The CDR3 DNA follows: TGTGCCAGCAGCTTAGTCGGAGGGGTTTCTGGAAACACCATATATTTT.

At least ten counts were recorded for this clonotype. The chain carries TRBV10-3 and TRBJ1-6; 7 bases align to TRBD1. The CDR3 extends over 13 amino acids. Looked up from germline, CDR1 is ENHRY and CDR2 is SYGVKD. The J segment lost 7 bases and the V segment lost 10 bases, leaving 7 bases of the junction unmatched. The CDR3 spells CATRDRENSPLHF. Written as DNA, the CDR3 is TGTGCCACCCGGGACAGAGAGAATTCACCCCTCCACTTT.

This clonotype was seen many times. The chain employs TRBV29-1 and TRBJ2-1, with D perhaps TRBD1 (5 bases). Trimming took 4 bases from V and 6 from J, leaving 13 bases between them. Germline-derived CDR1 and CDR2 are SQVTM and ANQGSEA. This CDR3 contains 13 residues. The CDR3 sequence is CSVGLGVVNEQFF. CDR3 nucleotides: TGCAGCGTTGGGCTAGGGGTGGTCAATGAGCAGTTCTTC.

The J gene is TRBJ1-1, the V gene TRBV4-2; 10 bases align to TRBD1. The length of the CDR3 is 16 residues. Germline loops: CDR1 LGHNA, CDR2 YNFKEQ. J was trimmed by 2 bases and V by 1 base; bases with no gene match: 4. CDR3: CASSQARDRGNTEAFF. In nucleotides, the CDR3 is TGTGCCAGCAGCCAAGCCCGGGACAGGGGTAACACTGAAGCTTTCTTT.

This chain joins TRBV7-2 and TRBJ1-1; D gene unclear. The ends were cut back, 5 bases at V and 8 bases at J, with 18 bases in the middle. The CDR3 covers 14 residues. Germline lookup yields CDR1 SGHTA and CDR2 FQGNSA. Written as DNA, the CDR3 is TGTGCCAGCAGCCCCTACCAGACGGTGGGCGAAGCTTTCTTT. Protein product: CASSPYQTVGEAFF.

This clonotype was counted between two and nine times. The chain is built from TRBV19 and TRBJ1-4, with D hard to call. Per the germline V gene, CDR1 is LNHDA and CDR2 is SQIVND (reference sequence). The CDR3 loop spans 11 amino acids. Trimming took off 7 bases at V and 8 bases at J, with 8 bases between the two ends. DNA of the CDR3: TGTGCCAGTATCTTCGACGAAAAACTGTTTTTT. It encodes CASIFDEKLFF.

The table lists this clonotype with many counts. The J gene is TRBJ2-1, the V gene TRBV7-9; D unresolved. The CDR3 is 13 residues long. V shed 0 bases and J shed 9 bases, with 9 bases lying between them. From germline, CDR1 is SEHNR and CDR2 FQNEAQ (reference sequence). The DNA of the CDR3 is TGTGCCAGCAGCTTAGCTGGATTGAGTGAGCAGTTCTTC. This encodes CASSLAGLSEQFF.

This clonotype was seen many times. The chain joins TRBV28 to TRBJ1-2, with 9 positions matching TRBD1. The germline V gene has CDR1 MDHEN and CDR2 SYDVKM. The V and J ends lost 7 bases and 7 bases, in that order; junction bases with no gene match: 13. The CDR3 has 15 amino acids. CDR3 amino acids: CASKGQGSSTSGYTF. In DNA form, the CDR3 reads TGTGCCAGCAAAGGACAGGGGTCATCCACTAGTGGCTACACCTTC.

This clonotype has just a few counts. The CDR3 loop reads CASSQASGGSTDTQYF. DNA for the CDR3: TGTGCCAGCAGTCAAGCTAGCGGGGGGAGCACAGATACGCAGTATTTT. The chain uses TRBV28 and TRBJ2-3, with TRBD2 matching over 11 bases. This CDR3 is 16 amino acids long. Germline CDR1 and CDR2: MDHEN and SYDVKM. J gave up 0 bases and V 5 bases, and 4 bases lay outside the gene matches. The whole variable domain, remainder taken from reference TRBV28 and TRBJ2-3, is DVKVTQSSRYLVKRTGEKVFLECVQDMDHENMFWYRQDPGLGLRLIYFSYDVKMKEKGDIPEGYSVSREKKERFSLILESASTNQTSMYLCASSQASGGSTDTQYFGPGTRLTVL.